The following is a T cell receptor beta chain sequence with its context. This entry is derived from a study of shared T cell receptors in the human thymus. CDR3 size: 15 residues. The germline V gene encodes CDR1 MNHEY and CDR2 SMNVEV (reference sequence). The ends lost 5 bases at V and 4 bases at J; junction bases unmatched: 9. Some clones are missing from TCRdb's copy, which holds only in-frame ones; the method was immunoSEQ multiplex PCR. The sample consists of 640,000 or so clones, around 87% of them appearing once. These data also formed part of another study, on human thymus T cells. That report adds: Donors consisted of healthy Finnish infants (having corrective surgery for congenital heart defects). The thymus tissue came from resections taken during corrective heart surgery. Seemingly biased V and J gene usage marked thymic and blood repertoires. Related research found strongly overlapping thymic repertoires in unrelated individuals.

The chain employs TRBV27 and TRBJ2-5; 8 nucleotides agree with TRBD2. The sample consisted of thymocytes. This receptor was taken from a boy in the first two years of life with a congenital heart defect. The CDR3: CASSRLAGGGETQYF. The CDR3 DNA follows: TGTGCCAGCAGTCGCCTGGCGGGGGGAGGAGAGACCCAGTACTTC.